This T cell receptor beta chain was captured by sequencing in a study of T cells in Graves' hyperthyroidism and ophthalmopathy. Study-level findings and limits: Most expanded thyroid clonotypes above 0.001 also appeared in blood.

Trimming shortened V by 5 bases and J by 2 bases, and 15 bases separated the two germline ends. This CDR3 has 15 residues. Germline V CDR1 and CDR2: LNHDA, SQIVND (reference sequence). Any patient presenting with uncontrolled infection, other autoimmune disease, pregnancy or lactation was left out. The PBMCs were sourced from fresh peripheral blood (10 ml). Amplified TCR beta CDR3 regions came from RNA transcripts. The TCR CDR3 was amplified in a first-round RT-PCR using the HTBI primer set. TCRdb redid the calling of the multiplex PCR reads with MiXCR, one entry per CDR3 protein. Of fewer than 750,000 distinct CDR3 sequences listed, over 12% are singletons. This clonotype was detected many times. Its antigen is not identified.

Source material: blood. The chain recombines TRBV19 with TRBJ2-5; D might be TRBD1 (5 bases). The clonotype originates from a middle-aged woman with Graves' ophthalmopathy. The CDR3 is CASSGRAPPQETQYF. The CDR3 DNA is TGTGCCAGTAGTGGCAGGGCCCCACCACAAGAGACCCAGTACTTC.